What follows describes a single TCR beta chain. Its antigen is still unknown. A read error is possible here, since a much larger clone lies one base away. The library targeted TCRbeta and was prepared with unique molecular identifiers. TCRdb independently ran MiXCR on the PCR reads; one entry per CDR3 protein. Among hundreds of thousands of distinct CDR3 sequences listed, about 7.3% were seen once. The length of the CDR3 is 13 residues. These data originate in a study of T-cell reconstitution after alpha-beta-depleted transplantation in children. Overall study results and limits: The high TCRbeta diversity at day 60 in some patients came from surviving recipient T cells and thymic progenitors. Where alpha-beta T cells came from about two months after transplant was reportedly several hundred expanded graft clones. It was newly produced T cells that mostly accounted for T-cell counts and diversity one year after transplant.

This sequence joins TRBV12-3 or TRBV12-4 and TRBJ1-1, with 7 bases aligning to TRBD1. This clonotype was obtained from a female patient between 2 and 15 years old who had a stem cell transplant for Fanconi anemia, so the T cells may come from the graft donor. The sample was peripheral blood, taken 360 days after TCRalphabeta/CD19-depleted stem cell transplant. CDR3: CTSILGGITEAFF. As DNA, the CDR3 is TGTACCAGCATCCTAGGGGGCATCACTGAAGCTTTCTTT.